In its sample, the clone carrying this T cell receptor (beta chain) was seen a few times. V lost 0 bases and J lost 0, with 7 bases in between. This CDR3 is 15 amino acids long. Germline CDR1 is SGHRS and CDR2 is YFSETQ. The entry originates in a study of beta chain features in type 1 diabetes. As every portion of the isolated RNA was reverse transcribed, the sequencing read expressed TCRB transcripts. Assay used: immunoSEQ multiplex PCR; TCRdb lists only in-frame clones, some missing. The sample lists 150,000 or so clones; 9.2% were seen once. This TCR was recovered from a man between 18 and 35 years old in good health. The chain couples TRBV5-1 to TRBJ2-1; D call uncertain. Specimen: central memory CD4+ T cells from blood. CDR3 DNA sequence: TGCGCCAGCAGCTTGGAGCGAATCTCCTACAATGAGCAGTTCTTC. Its translation is CASSLERISYNEQFF.